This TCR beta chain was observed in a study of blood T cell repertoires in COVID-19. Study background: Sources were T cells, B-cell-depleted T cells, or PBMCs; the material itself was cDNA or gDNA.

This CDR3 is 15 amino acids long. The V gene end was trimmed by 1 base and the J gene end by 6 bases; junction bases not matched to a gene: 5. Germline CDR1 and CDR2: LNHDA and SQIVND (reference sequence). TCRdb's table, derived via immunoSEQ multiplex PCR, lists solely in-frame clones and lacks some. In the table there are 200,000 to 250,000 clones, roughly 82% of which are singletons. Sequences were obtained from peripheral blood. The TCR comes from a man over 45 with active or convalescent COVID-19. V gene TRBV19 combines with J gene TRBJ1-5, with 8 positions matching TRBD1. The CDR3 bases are TGTGCCAGTAGTATAGTTGGACAGGGAAGTCAGCCCCAGCATTTT. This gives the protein CASSIVGQGSQPQHF. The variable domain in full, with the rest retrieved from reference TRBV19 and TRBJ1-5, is DGGITQSPKYLFRKEGQNVTLSCEQNLNHDAMYWYRQDPGQGLRLIYYSQIVNDFQKGDIAEGYSVSREKKESFPLTVTSAQKNPTAFYLCASSIVGQGSQPQHFGDGTRLSIL.